This T cell receptor beta chain was retrieved from a study of blood T cells in healthy people across ages. The CDR3 contains 15 residues. Between the trimmed V and J ends, which lost 5 bases and 8 bases, there was a span of 19 bases. The germline CDR1 and CDR2 sequences are MDHEN and SYDVKM. The authors ran a second PCR of roughly 6 to 12 cycles using a sample-barcoded 5' primer and a J-beta primer mix. Each cDNA was tagged by a template-switch adaptor containing 12 random nucleotides. TCRdb fed the 5' RACE reads into MiXCR, producing one record per CDR3 protein. Found here are 1.5 million or so distinct CDR3 sequences, approximately 38% of them singletons; the top ten hold 7.9%. This clonotype was detected a few times.

The TCR originated in a woman aged 18-29 years in good health. The sample taken for sequencing was blood. The rearrangement links TRBV28 to TRBJ2-1; D possibly matches TRBD1 or TRBD2 (5 bases each). The CDR3 region has the DNA TGTGCCAGCAGTCCAAAGAGGGGTCTTTCAGATGAGCAGTTCTTC. Protein product: CASSPKRGLSDEQFF.